The clone carrying this T cell receptor (beta chain) was counted at least ten times. Every donor was a healthy Caucasian. The source of the sample is a study of identical twins. MiXCR, applied by TCRdb to the 5' RACE reads, yields one record per CDR3 protein. The sample yields around 240,000 distinct CDR3 sequences, approximately 7% seen once. The germline V gene encodes CDR1 SQVTM and CDR2 ANQGSEA. Trimming removed 7 bases from V and 3 bases from J, with 13 bases in between. This CDR3 region has 12 residues. These data also formed part of another study, on yellow fever vaccine responses in identical twins.

The rearrangement links TRBV29-1 to TRBJ2-7; a possible D gene is TRBD1 (5 bases). This TCR came from a woman younger than 35 in good health. The sample comprised memory (CD45RO+) T cells sorted from blood. CDR3 sequence reads: CSAQTQGYEQYF. DNA for the CDR3: TGCAGCGCCCAAACGCAGGGCTACGAGCAGTACTTC.